These T cell receptor beta chains were read from a single sample in a study of T cells expressing NK-cell markers. Each CDR3 protein gets one entry in TCRdb, which reprocessed the 5' RACE reads and gives no DNA. This table lists a few hundred thousand distinct CDR3 sequences. The sample consisted of blood T cells: a sorted CD56 or NKG2C T cell subset, CD4+ or CD8+ T cells, or bulk PBMC T cells (not recorded which). The receptor source for this set is a man aged 18-70 years in good health. Each CDR3 is given with its conserved first and last residue.

>TRBJ2-1|TRBV7-3
CASSLKGGGALNEQFF
>TRBJ2-3|TRBV11-1
CASKPRTSGADTQYF
>TRBJ1-5|TRBV12-3/TRBV12-4
CASSRTENQPQHF
>TRBJ2-2|TRBV6-1
CASTPGQAYTGELFF
>TRBJ2-7|TRBV6-1
CASSDGALVATEEQYF
>TRBJ1-2|TRBV7-9
CASSPRGFDYGYTF
>TRBJ1-6|TRBV18
CASSPIGQGRSSSYNSPLHF
>TRBJ2-3|TRBV11-1
CASSSQGLTQYF
>TRBJ1-5|TRBV19
CASRTGQGRFQPQHF
>TRBJ1-3|TRBV7-8
CASSLVMAGVANTIYF
>TRBJ2-2|TRBV6-1
CASVRTANTGELFF
>TRBJ1-4|TRBV7-8
CASSDSGRFVTNEKLFF
>TRBJ2-2|TRBV5-1
CASSLGSGELFF
>TRBJ2-3|TRBV20-1
CSAYNPGLPTDTQYF
>TRBJ1-6|TRBV11-1
CASSLGSGGTLSSYNSPLHF
>TRBJ2-1|TRBV5-5
CASSLLAGVNNEQFF
>TRBJ2-5|TRBV6-5
CASSYSGGGMYQETQYF
>TRBJ1-6|TRBV6-1
CASSEYGQGTSPLHF
>TRBJ2-1|TRBV9
CASSVVGGRSYNEQFF
>TRBJ2-2|TRBV11-2
CASSFRLINTGELFF
>TRBJ2-3|TRBV6-1
CASRAGGLTDTQYF
>TRBJ2-3|TRBV7-9
CASSLIKKVLYF
>TRBJ2-1|TRBV7-9
CASSLYGGVRREQFF
>TRBJ2-3|TRBV9
CASSKTGQGNTDTQYF
>TRBJ2-3|TRBV18
CASSPESAYSDTQYF
>TRBJ2-2|TRBV20-1
CSASAGTLNTGELFF
>TRBJ1-5|TRBV6-4
CASSATSNQPQHF
>TRBJ2-5|TRBV18
CASSRAAAAATGTQYF
>TRBJ2-7|TRBV7-2
CASSQGLAGYRTYEQYF
>TRBJ2-7|TRBV7-2
CASSPRGNYEQYF
>TRBJ2-3|TRBV7-9
CASSSPGLSTDTQYF
>TRBJ2-7|TRBV6-1
CAIRQAVYEQYF
>TRBJ1-2|TRBV20-1
CSASRGETRSYTF
>TRBJ2-7|TRBV12-3/TRBV12-4
CASKDRGPQEQYF
>TRBJ2-7|TRBV7-9
CASSLRQGVQYF
>TRBJ2-3|TRBV7-9
CASSLSRALTSTDTQYF